This T cell receptor beta chain was retrieved from a study of cytomegalovirus exposure and HLA in healthy donors. Whole-study context: Unique TCR beta sequences numbering 95 million to 130 million came from around 180 million T cells in an earlier analysis. Study-wide results and caveats: A later analysis reportedly found that, within productive TCRs, an Asian-associated ancestry cluster had fewer N-insertions than the mean observed across the roughly 700 donors. According to an earlier analysis, most TCR beta V segments yielded productive rearrangements about 87% or about 30% of the time.

In the PCR, 60 Vbeta and 13 Jbeta primers were used. Methods used by the authors: Per a later analysis, the number of unique TCR beta chains was around 80 million, of which roughly 10 million were shared. Generated by immunoSEQ multiplex PCR, the TCRdb table keeps only in-frame clones and is missing some. V, J and clone size derive from that table, while D and trimming were established from the DNA sequence. Here the sample spans fewer than 200,000 clones, 87% being singletons. For this clone: No antigen is known for it.

Germline V gives CDR1 SGHTA, CDR2 FQGNSA. The CDR3 is 14 residues long. V shed 5 bases, J shed 2 bases, and the junction held 4 bases outside the gene matches. Sequenced sample: PBMCs. The TCR sequence derives from a girl under three years old in good health and CMV-seronegative. The chain links TRBV7-2 to TRBJ2-5, with 8 bases matching TRBD1. CDR3 coding DNA: TGTGCCAGCAGCCAGCAGGGGGCACAAGAGACCCAGTACTTC. Its translation: CASSQQGAQETQYF. The variable domain in full, completed from reference TRBV7-2 and TRBJ2-5, reads GAGVSQSPSNKVTEKGKDVELRCDPISGHTALYWYRQSLGQGLEFLIYFQGNSAPDKSGLPSDRFSAERTGGSVSTLTIQRTQQEDSAVYLCASSQQGAQETQYFGPGTRLLVL.